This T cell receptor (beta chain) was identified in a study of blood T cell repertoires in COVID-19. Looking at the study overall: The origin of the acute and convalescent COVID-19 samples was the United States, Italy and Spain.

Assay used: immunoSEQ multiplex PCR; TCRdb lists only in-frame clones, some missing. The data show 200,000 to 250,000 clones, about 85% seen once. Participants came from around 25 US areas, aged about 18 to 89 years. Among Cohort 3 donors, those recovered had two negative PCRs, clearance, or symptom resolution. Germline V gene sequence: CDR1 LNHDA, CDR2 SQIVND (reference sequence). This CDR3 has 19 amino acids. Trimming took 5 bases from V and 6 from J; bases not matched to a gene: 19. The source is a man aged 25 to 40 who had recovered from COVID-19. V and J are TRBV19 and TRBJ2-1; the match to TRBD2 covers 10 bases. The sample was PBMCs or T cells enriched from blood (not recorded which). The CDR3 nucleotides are TGTGCCAGTAGTCCCCGCGATAGACTAGCGGGTGGCATTCGCAATGAGCAGTTCTTC. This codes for CASSPRDRLAGGIRNEQFF.